These 13 T cell receptor beta chains were all obtained from the same sample, sequenced in a study of memory CD4+ T cells and cytomegalovirus serostatus (dated by TCRdb to the late 2010s). Single viable CD3+CD4+CD8-CD45RO+ cells were sorted as memory CD4+ T cells on a FACSAria II. Library creation used the immunoSEQ multiplex PCR assay. The immuneACCESS repertoire file appears here via TCRdb, limited to in-frame rearrangements. These files lack a portion of the clones; in checked studies, under half of the deficit traces to unresolved V genes, and the cause of the others is not known. This sample comprises about 61,000 clones, approximately 78% of them detected only once. The ten largest make up about 1% of the sample. The specimen sequenced was memory CD4+ T cells from blood. These TCRs come from an adult in good health and CMV-seronegative.

The chain links TRBV11-2 to TRBJ1-4; D is ambiguous. Germline assignment: CDR1 SGHAT and CDR2 FQNNGV. CDR3 size: 14 residues. V dropped 5 bases and J dropped 0 bases, with 7 bases sitting between them. The CDR3 loop reads CASSRDATNEKLFF. DNA of the CDR3: TGTGCCAGCAGCCGGGATGCAACTAATGAAAAACTGTTTTTT.

V and J are TRBV5-8 and TRBJ1-5; D call uncertain. The CDR3 extends over 16 amino acids. V was cut by 0 bases and J by 2 bases, with 12 bases left in between. Germline CDR1 reads SGHTS; CDR2 reads YDEGEE. CDR3 nucleotide sequence: TGTGCCAGCAGCTTGGGCCTCAGGTCGGGCAATCAGCCCCAGCATTTT. Protein sequence: CASSLGLRSGNQPQHF.

This clone was recorded once. This chain links TRBV19 with TRBJ1-6, with a possible D match to TRBD1 (6 bases). The CDR3 runs 12 residues. Germline V gene sequence: CDR1 LNHDA, CDR2 SQIVND (reference sequence). The V gene lost 10 bases and the J gene lost 10 bases, with 14 bases spanning the gap. The CDR3 nucleotides read TGTGCCACCCAACAGGGCTTATCACCCCTCCACTTT. Protein sequence: CATQQGLSPLHF.

This clone is medium-sized within its sample. This same CDR3 is encoded by further DNA sequences in the sample. The chain recombines TRBV27 with TRBJ2-1; 8 bases are shared with TRBD2. V lost 5 bases and J lost 7; bases outside the gene matches: 7. The CDR3 has 14 residues. Germline V lookup: CDR1 MNHEY, CDR2 SMNVEV (reference sequence). CDR3 sequence (DNA): TGTGCCAGCAGTCCCCGCCGGGGGGGGAATGAGCAGTTCTTC. Residues: CASSPRRGGNEQFF.

The rearrangement links TRBV5-1 to TRBJ2-1; D possibly corresponds to TRBD1 (6 bases). This CDR3 comprises 16 residues. The V gene lost 0 bases and the J gene lost 6 bases, with 16 bases spanning the gap. Germline lookup yields CDR1 SGHRS and CDR2 YFSETQ. This chain's CDR3 is CASSLDTGPGFNEQFF. In DNA form, the CDR3 reads TGCGCCAGCAGCTTGGATACAGGGCCAGGGTTCAATGAGCAGTTCTTC.

This chain uses TRBV13 with TRBJ1-3, with D maybe TRBD1 (6 bases). The CDR3 runs 14 residues. Trimming took off 5 bases at V and 4 bases at J, with 12 bases between the two ends. From germline, CDR1 is PRHDT and CDR2 FYEKMQ (reference sequence). The CDR3 coding sequence is TGTGCCAGCAGCATAAGGACAGTCGGAAACACCATATATTTT. Its protein product is CASSIRTVGNTIYF.

This chain connects TRBV14 to TRBJ2-5, with D possibly being TRBD1 or TRBD2 (5 bases each). CDR3 size: 16 residues. The germline gives CDR1 SGHDN, CDR2 FVKESK. V dropped 1 base and J dropped 2 bases, with 14 bases sitting between them. The CDR3 DNA follows: TGTGCCAGCAGCCAAGGCGGGCGTGGGGGACAAGAGACCCAGTACTTC. The encoded protein is CASSQGGRGGQETQYF.

CDR3 DNA: TGCGCCAGCAGCTTGGGCGACAGGATCCTTCGCAATGAGCAGTTCTTC. It is translated as CASSLGDRILRNEQFF. V and J are TRBV5-1 and TRBJ2-1, with D tentatively TRBD1 (6 bases). The CDR3 totals 16 residues. The V and J ends lost 0 bases and 6 bases respectively, with 16 bases between them. Germline V CDR1 and CDR2: SGHRS, YFSETQ.

The V gene is TRBV7-3, the J gene TRBJ1-1; D may be TRBD1 (6 bases). V lost 2 bases and J 1 base, leaving 14 bases between the germline ends. Germline V gene data show CDR1 as SGHTA and CDR2 as FQGTGA. This CDR3 region has 16 residues. This CDR3 reads CASSLYSRGGNTEAFF. Written as DNA, the CDR3 is TGTGCCAGCAGCTTATATAGCAGGGGAGGGAACACTGAAGCTTTCTTT.

The chain has TRBV15 and TRBJ2-7; D is undetermined. From germline, CDR1 is LNHNV and CDR2 YYDKDF (reference sequence). This CDR3 region has 11 residues. V shed 3 bases and J shed 4 bases, with 4 bases lying between them. Here the CDR3 DNA reads TGTGCCACCAGCAGGGGGTACGAGCAGTACTTC. Translation gives CATSRGYEQYF.

The CDR3 protein is CASSMASGQETQYF. The CDR3 region has the DNA TGCGCCAGCAGTATGGCTAGCGGCCAAGAGACCCAGTACTTC. This chain connects TRBV10-2 to TRBJ2-5; TRBD2 aligns across 7 bases. The trim removed 5 bases at V and 1 base at J, leaving 4 bases unmatched. The CDR3 contains 14 residues. Germline CDR1 is WSHSY and CDR2 is SAAADI.

V usage is TRBV27 and J usage is TRBJ2-5; 8 nucleotides match TRBD2. V shed 4 bases, J shed 5 bases, and the junction held 12 bases outside the gene matches. CDR3 size: 16 residues. Germline V lookup: CDR1 MNHEY, CDR2 SMNVEV (reference sequence). The CDR3 loop is CASSSFRSGEGETQYF. The CDR3 DNA is TGTGCCAGCAGTTCGTTCCGTAGCGGGGAAGGGGAGACCCAGTACTTC.

The chain has TRBV6-1 and TRBJ1-2; no firm D call. V was trimmed by 5 bases and J by 1 base, leaving 8 bases between them. The CDR3 covers 13 residues. CDR1 is MNHNS, CDR2 SASEGT, per germline. The CDR3 coding sequence is TGTGCCAGCAGTTCCCAATATAACTATGGCTACACCTTC. Its translation is CASSSQYNYGYTF.